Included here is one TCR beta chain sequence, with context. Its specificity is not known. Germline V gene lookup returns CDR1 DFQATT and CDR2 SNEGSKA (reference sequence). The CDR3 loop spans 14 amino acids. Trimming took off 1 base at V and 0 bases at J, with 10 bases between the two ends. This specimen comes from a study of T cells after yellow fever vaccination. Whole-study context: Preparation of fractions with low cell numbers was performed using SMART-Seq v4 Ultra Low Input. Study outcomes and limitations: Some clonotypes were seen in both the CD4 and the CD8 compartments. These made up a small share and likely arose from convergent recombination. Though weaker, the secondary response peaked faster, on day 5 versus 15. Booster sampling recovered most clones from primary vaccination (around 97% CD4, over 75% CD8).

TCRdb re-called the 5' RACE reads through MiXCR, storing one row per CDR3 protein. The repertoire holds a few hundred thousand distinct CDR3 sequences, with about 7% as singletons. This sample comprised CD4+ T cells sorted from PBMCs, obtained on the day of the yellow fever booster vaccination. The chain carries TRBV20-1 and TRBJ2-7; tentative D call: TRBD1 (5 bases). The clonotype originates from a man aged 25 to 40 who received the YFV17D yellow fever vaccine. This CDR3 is CSARGTGDSYEQYF. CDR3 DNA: TGCAGTGCTAGAGGCACAGGAGACTCCTACGAGCAGTACTTC.